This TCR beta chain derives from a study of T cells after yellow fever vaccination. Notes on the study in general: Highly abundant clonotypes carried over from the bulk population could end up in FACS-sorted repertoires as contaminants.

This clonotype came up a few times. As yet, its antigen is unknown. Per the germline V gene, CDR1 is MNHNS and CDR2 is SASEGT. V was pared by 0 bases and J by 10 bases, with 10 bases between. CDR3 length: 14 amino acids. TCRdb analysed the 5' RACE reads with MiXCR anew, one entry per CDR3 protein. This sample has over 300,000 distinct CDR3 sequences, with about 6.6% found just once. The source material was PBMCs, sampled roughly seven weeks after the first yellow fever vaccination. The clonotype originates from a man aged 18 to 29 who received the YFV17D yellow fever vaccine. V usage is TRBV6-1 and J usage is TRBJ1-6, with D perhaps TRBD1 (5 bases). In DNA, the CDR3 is TGTGCCAGCAGTGAAGCAGGGTGGGGGTCACCCCTCCACTTT. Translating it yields CASSEAGWGSPLHF.